One and the same sample provided the 12 T cell receptor beta chains below, sequenced in a study of T cell repertoires in cytomegalovirus infection. Their antigen targets remain unknown. TCRdb called the reads again in MiXCR, with one record for every CDR3 protein. Here the sample spans about 340,000 distinct CDR3 sequences, roughly 29% being singletons. The sequences come from cultured PBMCs, collected from culture after CMV antigen stimulation. These TCRs come from a human donor in good health (CMV status not recorded). Some clones in this sample may be carry-over from other donors' samples.

This chain links TRBV6-8 with TRBJ2-7; 9 nucleotides match TRBD1. CDR1 MNHGY and CDR2 SAAAGT come from the germline V gene. CDR3 length: 14 amino acids. V lost 6 bases, J lost 2 bases, and 5 bases stayed unmatched. CDR3 nucleotides: TGTGCCAGCAGGACAGGGGACAGGGCCTACGAGCAGTACTTC. Encoded protein: CASRTGDRAYEQYF.

DNA of the CDR3: TGTGCCAGCTCACCAGGGGGAGACGAGCAGTACTTC. This translates into CASSPGGDEQYF. The rearrangement uses TRBV18 and TRBJ2-7, with D perhaps being TRBD1 or TRBD2 (5 bases each). The germline gives CDR1 KGHSH, CDR2 LQKENI. The CDR3 contains 12 residues. With 2 bases removed from V and 5 bases from J, the gap between germline ends came to 7 bases.

This clonotype was counted between two and nine times. This rearrangement joins TRBV15 to TRBJ2-1; D is ambiguous. V lost 5 bases and J lost 2, with 7 bases in between. The CDR3 has 13 amino acids. Germline values: CDR1 LNHNV, CDR2 YYDKDF (reference sequence). The CDR3 sequence: CATSFTAYNEQFF. The CDR3 bases are TGTGCCACCAGCTTCACAGCCTACAATGAGCAGTTCTTC.

The gene calls are TRBV7-2 and TRBJ1-2, with 9 positions matching TRBD1. After removal of 5 bases from V and 7 bases from J, the junction contained 5 bases not matched to a gene. From germline, CDR1 is SGHTA and CDR2 FQGNSA. The CDR3 length is 13 residues. CDR3 amino acids: CASSPTGGFGYTF. CDR3 coding DNA: TGTGCCAGCAGCCCTACAGGGGGCTTTGGCTACACCTTC.

This clonotype was seen ten or more times. V and J are TRBV5-5 and TRBJ1-2; TRBD1 is a possible D gene (5 bases). CDR1 is SGHKS and CDR2 is YYEKEE in the germline V gene (reference sequence). V gave up 5 bases and J gave up 8 bases, with 16 bases separating them. This CDR3 is 13 amino acids long. CDR3 sequence reads: CASRPWTEGGYTF. As DNA, the CDR3 is TGTGCCAGCAGACCGTGGACGGAGGGGGGCTACACCTTC. Based on the CDR3 plus reference TRBV5-5 and TRBJ1-2, the full variable domain is DAGVTQSPTHLIKTRGQQVTLRCSPISGHKSVSWYQQVLGQGPQFIFQYYEKEERGRGNFPDRFSARQFPNYSSELNVNALLLGDSALYLCASRPWTEGGYTFGSGTRLTVV.

This clonotype appeared many times. The V and J genes are TRBV24-1 and TRBJ2-1; 8 nucleotides match TRBD2. This CDR3 comprises 15 residues. The trim removed 4 bases at V and 9 bases at J, leaving 10 bases unmatched. The V gene's germline CDR1 is KGHDR and CDR2 SFDVKD. CDR3: CATSDLSGRESEQFF. CDR3 nucleotides: TGTGCCACCAGTGACCTCTCCGGGAGGGAGAGTGAGCAGTTCTTC.

Turning to this clonotype: Mismatch with germline at one junction end may stem from a read error. V is TRBV4-2 and J is TRBJ2-7; TRBD2 agrees at 10 bases. CDR1 is LGHNA and CDR2 is YNFKEQ in the germline V gene. The CDR3 consists of 17 residues. CDR3 loop: CASSKEVDLAGANEQYF. CDR3 nucleotide sequence: TGTGCCAGCAGCAAAGAGGTGGATCTAGCGGGAGCAAACGAGCAGTACTTC.

This clonotype was picked up many times. This chain connects TRBV7-2 to TRBJ2-2; TRBD2 aligns across 7 bases. V lost 3 bases to trimming and J lost 8 bases; unmatched junction nucleotides: 9. The CDR3 totals 15 residues. Germline assignment: CDR1 SGHTA and CDR2 FQGNSA. This chain's CDR3 is CASSFLADSVGELFF. The CDR3 DNA reads TGTGCCAGCAGCTTCCTAGCGGATTCCGTAGGGGAGCTGTTTTTT. The full variable domain, its missing parts supplied by reference TRBV7-2 and TRBJ2-2, is GAGVSQSPSNKVTEKGKDVELRCDPISGHTALYWYRQSLGQGLEFLIYFQGNSAPDKSGLPSDRFSAERTGGSVSTLTIQRTQQEDSAVYLCASSFLADSVGELFFGEGSRLTVL.

The V gene is TRBV7-9, the J gene TRBJ1-1, with TRBD1 as a possible D gene (5 bases). With 4 bases removed from V and 4 bases from J, the gap between germline ends came to 16 bases. The germline CDR1 and CDR2 sequences are SEHNR and FQNEAQ (reference sequence). This CDR3 has 15 residues. CDR3 sequence reads: CASSSSGGFGTEAFF. As DNA, the CDR3 is TGTGCCAGCAGCTCATCGGGGGGGTTCGGCACTGAAGCTTTCTTT.

The chain is built from TRBV4-1 and TRBJ1-5, with no clear D. The germline V and J ends were trimmed by 0 bases and 6 bases, with 9 bases remaining between them. Germline CDR1 reads MGHRA; CDR2 reads YSYEKL. The CDR3 is 14 residues long. CDR3 region: CASSQDARGQPQHF. The CDR3 DNA reads as TGCGCCAGCAGCCAAGACGCGCGGGGTCAGCCCCAGCATTTT.

This clonotype was found a few times. V usage is TRBV12-3 or TRBV12-4 and J usage is TRBJ2-1; a possible D gene is TRBD1 (6 bases). Trimming pared 3 bases from V and 6 bases from J, leaving 15 bases between. This CDR3 contains 15 residues. The CDR3 here is CASSLGAGRGNEQFF. The DNA of the CDR3 is TGTGCCAGCAGTTTGGGGGCAGGGCGAGGCAATGAGCAGTTCTTC.

This clonotype has just a few counts. The rearrangement joins TRBV19 to TRBJ2-1, with 9 bases aligning to TRBD1. There are 15 residues in the CDR3. Germline lookup yields CDR1 LNHDA and CDR2 SQIVND (reference sequence). V lost 5 bases to trimming and J lost 6 bases; unmatched junction nucleotides: 8. As DNA, the CDR3 is TGTGCCAGTAGTGGGGACAGGGAGGCCCCCAATGAGCAGTTCTTC. Translated, it gives CASSGDREAPNEQFF.